This T cell receptor (beta chain) was sequenced during a study of blood T cell repertoires in COVID-19. Study details: COVID-19 samples from acute and convalescent phases originated in the United States, Italy and Spain. PBMCs, B-cell-depleted T cells, or T cells were the source of the cDNA or gDNA that made up the material.

Original processing notes: Scientists estimated how many nucleated cells there were by amplifying reference gene primers. Produced via immunoSEQ multiplex PCR; TCRdb's table is partial and in-frame only. V, J and clone size reflect that table, while D and trimming were determined from the DNA. The table shows approximately 390,000 clones, with roughly 90% occurring only once. V shed 2 bases and J 6 bases; nucleotides not matched to a gene: 3. CDR1 and CDR2 (germline): SEHNR, FQNEAQ (reference sequence). This CDR3 spans 15 amino acids. The sample was peripheral blood. This receptor was identified in a man aged 18 to 30 with active or convalescent COVID-19. This rearrangement joins TRBV7-9 to TRBJ2-2; the match to TRBD2 covers 10 bases. The chain's CDR3 is CASSLRAGGSGELFF. CDR3 DNA: TGTGCCAGCAGCTTAAGAGCGGGAGGGTCCGGGGAGCTGTTTTTT.